This is a list of T cell receptor beta chains from one sample in a study of cytomegalovirus exposure and HLA in healthy donors. Profiling relied on immunoSEQ multiplex PCR, and the TCRdb table lists in-frame clones only, not all of them. The top ten hold approximately 2.9% of the sample, which has over 200,000 clones, about 90% seen once. Sequencing input: PBMCs. These receptors all come from a woman between 18 and 30 years old in good health and CMV-seronegative. Each CDR3 is given with its conserved first and last residue. Clone size appears in some rows only: once, few, many, or a class for an expanded clone.

clone size	V gene	J gene	CDR3 protein
.	TRBV7-9	TRBJ2-2	CASSPVGGLGGELFF
.	TRBV14	TRBJ2-1	CASSQVTAYNEQFF
.	TRBV28	TRBJ1-1	CASSLFSGENTEAFF
few	TRBV6-5	TRBJ1-5	CASRSTGGWNQPQHF
once	TRBV5-1	TRBJ2-7	CASSLVARGAGYEQYF
.	TRBV28	TRBJ1-2	CASSLSTEPLYGYTF
.	TRBV5-4	TRBJ2-1	CASSLVTGEGPEQFF
.	TRBV10-3	TRBJ2-7	CAPRGAGSSYEQYF
few	TRBV19	TRBJ2-7	CASSITSGGYEQYF
.	TRBV11-2	TRBJ2-7	CASSLNAGGYEQYF
once	TRBV28	TRBJ2-1	CASSPGGNEQFF
.	TRBV7-9	TRBJ2-4	CASSLRTSGRRNIQYF
once	TRBV28	TRBJ2-4	CASSLGGQGGKNIQYF
.	TRBV7-8	TRBJ2-7	CASSLAMTSGQTYEQYF
.	TRBV30	TRBJ1-2	CAWAGNYGYTF
once	TRBV28	TRBJ1-4	CASSGDPGVVEKLFF
.	TRBV27	TRBJ2-7	CASSPTSGISYEQYF
.	TRBV18	TRBJ2-7	CASSPVGHGWYEQYF
.	TRBV11-2	TRBJ2-2	CASSPKAGDGTGELFF
.	TRBV13	TRBJ2-1	CASSLSNEQFF
.	TRBV30	TRBJ1-5	CAWSGAPGGDQPQHF
.	TRBV11-2	TRBJ1-1	CASSLAGGTARAFF
.	TRBV28	TRBJ2-5	CASSITSGRVLQETQYF
few	TRBV6-6	TRBJ1-5	CASQGTANQPQHF
.	TRBV5-1	TRBJ2-1	CASSPAVGAGVINEQFF
.	TRBV6-6	TRBJ2-3	CASSYSPSGTDTQYF
.	TRBV19	TRBJ2-7	CASSMGQGAYEQYF
.	TRBV27	TRBJ1-1	CASSLTGAVEAFF
.	TRBV11-2	TRBJ2-7	CASSLGQGSTYEQYF
.	TRBV7-8	TRBJ2-1	CASSSQSGNSQFF
.	TRBV6-1	TRBJ2-1	CASSEAKGLETGRYNEQFF
.	TRBV28	TRBJ1-2	CASRPQGPGRGYTF
.	TRBV19	TRBJ2-1	CASSIGSSAGEQFF
.	TRBV27	TRBJ2-1	CASNYRVDVNEQFF
.	TRBV18	TRBJ2-1	CASSPKELNNEQFF